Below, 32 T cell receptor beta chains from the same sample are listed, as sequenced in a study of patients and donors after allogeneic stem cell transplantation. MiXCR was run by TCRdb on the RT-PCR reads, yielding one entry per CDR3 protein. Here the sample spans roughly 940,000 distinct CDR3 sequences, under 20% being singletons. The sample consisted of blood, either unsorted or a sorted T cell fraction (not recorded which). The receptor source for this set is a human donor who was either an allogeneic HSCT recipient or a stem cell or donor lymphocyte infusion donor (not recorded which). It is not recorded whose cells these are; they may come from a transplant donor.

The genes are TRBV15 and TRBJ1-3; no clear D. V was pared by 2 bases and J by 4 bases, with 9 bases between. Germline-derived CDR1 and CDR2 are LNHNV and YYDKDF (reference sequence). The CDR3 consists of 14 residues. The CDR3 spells CATSRTLGGNTIYF. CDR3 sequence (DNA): TGTGCCACCAGCAGAACGTTGGGGGGAAACACCATATATTTT.

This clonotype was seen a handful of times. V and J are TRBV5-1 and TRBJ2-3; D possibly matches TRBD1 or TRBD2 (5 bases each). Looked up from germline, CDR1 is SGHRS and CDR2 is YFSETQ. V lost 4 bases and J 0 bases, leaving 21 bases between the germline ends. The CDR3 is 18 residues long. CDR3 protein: CASSPTAWGRFSTDTQYF. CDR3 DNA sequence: TGCGCCAGCAGCCCAACAGCCTGGGGACGCTTTAGCACAGATACGCAGTATTTT.

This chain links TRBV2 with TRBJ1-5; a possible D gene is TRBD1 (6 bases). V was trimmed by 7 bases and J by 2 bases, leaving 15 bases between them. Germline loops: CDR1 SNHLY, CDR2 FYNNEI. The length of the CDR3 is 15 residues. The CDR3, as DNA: TGTGCCAGCACCCAAGAGGGGGGGGGCAATCAGCCCCAGCATTTT. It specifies CASTQEGGGNQPQHF.

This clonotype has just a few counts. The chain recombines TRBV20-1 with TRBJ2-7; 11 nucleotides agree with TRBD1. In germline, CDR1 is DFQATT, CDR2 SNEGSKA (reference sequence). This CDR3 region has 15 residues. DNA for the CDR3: TGCAGAGTTCCCAGGACAGGGGGCGCGATTAACGAGCAGTACTTC. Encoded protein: CRVPRTGGAINEQYF.

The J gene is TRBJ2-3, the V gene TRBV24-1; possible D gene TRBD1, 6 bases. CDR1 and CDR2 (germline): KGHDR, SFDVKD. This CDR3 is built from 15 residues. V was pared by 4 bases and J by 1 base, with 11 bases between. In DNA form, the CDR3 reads TGTGCCACCAGTGAAATGACAGGCCGCACAGATACGCAGTATTTT. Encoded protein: CATSEMTGRTDTQYF.

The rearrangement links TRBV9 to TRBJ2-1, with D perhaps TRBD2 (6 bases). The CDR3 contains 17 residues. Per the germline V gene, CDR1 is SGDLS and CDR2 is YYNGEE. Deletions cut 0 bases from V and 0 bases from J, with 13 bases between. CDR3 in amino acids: CASSVELAASSYNEQFF. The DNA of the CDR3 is TGTGCCAGCAGCGTAGAGTTAGCGGCAAGCTCCTACAATGAGCAGTTCTTC. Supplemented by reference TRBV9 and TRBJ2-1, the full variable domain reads DSGVTQTPKHLITATGQRVTLRCSPRSGDLSVYWYQQSLDQGLQFLIQYYNGEERAKGNILERFSAQQFPDLHSELNLSSLELGDSALYFCASSVELAASSYNEQFFGPGTRLTVL.

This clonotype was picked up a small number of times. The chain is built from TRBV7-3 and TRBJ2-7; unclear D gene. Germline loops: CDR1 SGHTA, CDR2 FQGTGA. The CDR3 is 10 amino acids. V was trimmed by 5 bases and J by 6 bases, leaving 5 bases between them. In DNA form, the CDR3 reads TGTGCCAGCAGCCCAAGCGAGCAGTACTTC. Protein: CASSPSEQYF.

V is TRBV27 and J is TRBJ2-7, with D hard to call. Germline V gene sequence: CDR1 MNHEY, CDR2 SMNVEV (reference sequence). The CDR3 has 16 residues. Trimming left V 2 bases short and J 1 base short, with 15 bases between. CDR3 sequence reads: CASSLEGRFDSYEQYF. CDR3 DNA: TGTGCCAGCAGTTTAGAAGGCAGGTTCGATTCCTACGAGCAGTACTTC.

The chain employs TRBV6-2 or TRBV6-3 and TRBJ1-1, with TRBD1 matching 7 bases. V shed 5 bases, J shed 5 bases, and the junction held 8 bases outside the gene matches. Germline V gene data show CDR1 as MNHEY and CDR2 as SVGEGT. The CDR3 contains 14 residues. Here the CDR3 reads CASSTSTGWTEAFF. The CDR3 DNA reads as TGTGCCAGCAGTACCTCGACAGGGTGGACTGAAGCTTTCTTT.

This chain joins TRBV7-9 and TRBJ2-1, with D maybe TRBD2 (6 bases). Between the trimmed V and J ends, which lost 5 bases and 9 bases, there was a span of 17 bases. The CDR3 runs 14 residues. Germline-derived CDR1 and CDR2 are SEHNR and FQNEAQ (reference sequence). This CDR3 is CASSDSGLLGEQFF. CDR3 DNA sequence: TGTGCCAGCAGCGATAGCGGCCTCCTAGGTGAGCAGTTCTTC.

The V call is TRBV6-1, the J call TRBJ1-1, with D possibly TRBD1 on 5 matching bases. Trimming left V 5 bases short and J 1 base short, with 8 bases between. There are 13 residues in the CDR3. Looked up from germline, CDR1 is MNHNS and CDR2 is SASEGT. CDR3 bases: TGTGCCAGCAGTCGGGGGAAGAACACTGAAGCTTTCTTT. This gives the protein CASSRGKNTEAFF.

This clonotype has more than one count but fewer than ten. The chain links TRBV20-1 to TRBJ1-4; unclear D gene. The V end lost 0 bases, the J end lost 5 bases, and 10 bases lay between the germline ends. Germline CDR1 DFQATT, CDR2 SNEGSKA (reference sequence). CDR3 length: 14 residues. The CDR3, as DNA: TGCAGTGCTAGAGATTTAGGGAGCAATGAAAAACTGTTTTTT. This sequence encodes CSARDLGSNEKLFF.

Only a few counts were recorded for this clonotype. CDR3 coding DNA: TGTGCCAGCAGGCGAGCTCGACAGGGGCAGGTTAGCAATCAGCCCCAGCATTTT. It encodes CASRRARQGQVSNQPQHF. This chain links TRBV12-3 or TRBV12-4 with TRBJ1-5; 8 positions match TRBD1. The CDR3 totals 18 residues. Trimming at V came to 6 bases and at J to 0 bases, leaving 13 bases not matched to a gene.

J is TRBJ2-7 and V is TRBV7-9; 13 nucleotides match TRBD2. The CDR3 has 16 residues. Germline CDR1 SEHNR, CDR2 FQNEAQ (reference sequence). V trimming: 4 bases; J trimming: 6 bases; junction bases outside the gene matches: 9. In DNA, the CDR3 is TGTGCCAGCAGCTCGGCACCGGGACTAGCGGGATCCGAGCAGTACTTC. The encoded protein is CASSSAPGLAGSEQYF.

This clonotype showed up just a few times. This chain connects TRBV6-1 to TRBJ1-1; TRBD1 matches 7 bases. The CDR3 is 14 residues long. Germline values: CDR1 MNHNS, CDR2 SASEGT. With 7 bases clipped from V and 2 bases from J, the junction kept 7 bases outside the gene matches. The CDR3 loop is CASNRQGRNTEAFF. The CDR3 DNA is TGTGCCAGCAACAGACAGGGACGTAACACTGAAGCTTTCTTT.

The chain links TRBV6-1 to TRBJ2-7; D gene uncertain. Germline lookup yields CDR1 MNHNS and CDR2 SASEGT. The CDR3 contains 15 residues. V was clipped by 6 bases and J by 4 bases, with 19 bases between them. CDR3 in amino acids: CASSPNQRAGYEQYF. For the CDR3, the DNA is TGTGCCAGCAGCCCCAATCAACGGGCCGGGTACGAGCAGTACTTC.

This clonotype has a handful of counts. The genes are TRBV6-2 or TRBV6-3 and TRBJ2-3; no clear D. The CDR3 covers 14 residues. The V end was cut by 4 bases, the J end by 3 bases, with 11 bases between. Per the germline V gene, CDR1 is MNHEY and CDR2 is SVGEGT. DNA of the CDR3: TGTGCCAGCAGTTCGACACTACCGACAGATACGCAGTATTTT. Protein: CASSSTLPTDTQYF.

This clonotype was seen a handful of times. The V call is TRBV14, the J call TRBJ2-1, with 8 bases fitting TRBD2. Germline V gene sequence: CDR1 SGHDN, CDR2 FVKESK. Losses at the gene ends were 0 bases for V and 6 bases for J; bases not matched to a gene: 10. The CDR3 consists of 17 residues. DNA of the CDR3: TGTGCCAGCAGCCAAGATCGGCCGGGACTAGGCCTCAATGAGCAGTTCTTC. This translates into CASSQDRPGLGLNEQFF.

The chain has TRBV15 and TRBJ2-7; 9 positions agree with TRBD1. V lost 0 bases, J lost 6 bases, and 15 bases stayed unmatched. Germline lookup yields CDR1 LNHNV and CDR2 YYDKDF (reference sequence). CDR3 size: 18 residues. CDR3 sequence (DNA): TGTGCCACCAGCAGAGATCAATCCCTGGGACAGGGTGGGATCGAGCAGTACTTC. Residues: CATSRDQSLGQGGIEQYF.

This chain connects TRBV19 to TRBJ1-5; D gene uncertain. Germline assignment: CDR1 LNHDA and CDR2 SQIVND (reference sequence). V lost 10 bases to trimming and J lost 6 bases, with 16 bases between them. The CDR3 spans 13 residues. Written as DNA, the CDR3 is TGTGCCATCCCGGCAGGAGACCCTCAGCCCCAGCATTTT. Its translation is CAIPAGDPQPQHF.

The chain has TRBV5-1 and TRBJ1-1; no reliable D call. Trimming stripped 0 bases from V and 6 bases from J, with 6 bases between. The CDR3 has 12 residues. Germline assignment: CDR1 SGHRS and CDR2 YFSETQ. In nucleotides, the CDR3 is TGCGCCAGCAGCTTGGACCCTCCTGAAGCTTTCTTT. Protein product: CASSLDPPEAFF.

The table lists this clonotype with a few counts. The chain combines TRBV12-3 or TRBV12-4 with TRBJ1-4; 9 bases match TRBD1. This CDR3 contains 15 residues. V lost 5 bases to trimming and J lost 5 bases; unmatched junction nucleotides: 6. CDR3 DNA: TGTGCCAGCAGTGTACCCGGGACAGGGAATGAAAAACTGTTTTTT. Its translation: CASSVPGTGNEKLFF.

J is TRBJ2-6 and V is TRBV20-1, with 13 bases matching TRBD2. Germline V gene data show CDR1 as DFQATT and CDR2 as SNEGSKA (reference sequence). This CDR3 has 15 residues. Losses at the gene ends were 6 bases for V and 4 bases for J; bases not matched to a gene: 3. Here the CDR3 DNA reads TGCAGTGCCTGGACTAGCGGGAGCGGGGCCAACGTCCTGACTTTC. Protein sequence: CSAWTSGSGANVLTF.

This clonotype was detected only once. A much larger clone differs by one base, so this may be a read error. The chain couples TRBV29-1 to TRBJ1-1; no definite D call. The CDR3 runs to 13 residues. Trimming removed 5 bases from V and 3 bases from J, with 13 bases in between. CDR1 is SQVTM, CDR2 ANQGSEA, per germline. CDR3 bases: TGCAGCGTTCACGGATTGCAGTACACTGAAGCTTTCTTT. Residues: CSVHGLQYTEAFF.

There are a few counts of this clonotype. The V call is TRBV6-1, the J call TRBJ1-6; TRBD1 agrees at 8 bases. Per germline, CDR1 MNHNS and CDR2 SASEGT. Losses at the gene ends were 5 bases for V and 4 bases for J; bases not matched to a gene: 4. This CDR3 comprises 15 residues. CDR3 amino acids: CASSPTGVYNSPLHF. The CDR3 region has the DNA TGTGCCAGCAGTCCGACAGGGGTTTATAATTCACCCCTCCACTTT.

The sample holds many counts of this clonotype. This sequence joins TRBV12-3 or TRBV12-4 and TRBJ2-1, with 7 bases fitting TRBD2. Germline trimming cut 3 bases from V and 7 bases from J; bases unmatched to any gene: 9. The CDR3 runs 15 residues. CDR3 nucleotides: TGTGCCAGCAGTTTGAGGGACTACCACCTTAATGAGCAGTTCTTC. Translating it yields CASSLRDYHLNEQFF.

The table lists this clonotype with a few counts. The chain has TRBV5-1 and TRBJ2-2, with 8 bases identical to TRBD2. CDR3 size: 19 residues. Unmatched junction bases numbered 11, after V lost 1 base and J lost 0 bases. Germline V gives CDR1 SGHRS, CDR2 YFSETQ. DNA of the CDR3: TGCGCCAGCAGCTTGCTTGCTAGCGGGTCCGCCTCGAACACCGGGGAGCTGTTTTTT. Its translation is CASSLLASGSASNTGELFF.

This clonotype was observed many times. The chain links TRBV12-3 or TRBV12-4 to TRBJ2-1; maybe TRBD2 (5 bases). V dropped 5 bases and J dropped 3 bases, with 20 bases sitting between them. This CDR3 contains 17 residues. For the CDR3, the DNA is TGTGCCAGCAGTCAAAACATAGCGCTGGCGGTCTACAATGAGCAGTTCTTC. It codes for CASSQNIALAVYNEQFF.

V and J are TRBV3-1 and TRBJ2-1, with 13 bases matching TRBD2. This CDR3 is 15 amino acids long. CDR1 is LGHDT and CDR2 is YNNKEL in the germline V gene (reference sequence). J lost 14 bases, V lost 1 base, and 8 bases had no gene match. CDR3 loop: CASSQGVLAGGHKFF. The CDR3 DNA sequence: TGTGCCAGCAGCCAAGGTGTACTAGCGGGGGGGCACAAGTTCTTC.

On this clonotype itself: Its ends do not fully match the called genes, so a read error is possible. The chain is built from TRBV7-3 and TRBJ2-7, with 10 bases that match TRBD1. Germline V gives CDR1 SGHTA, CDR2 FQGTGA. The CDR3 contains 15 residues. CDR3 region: CASSITGTGAYEQYF. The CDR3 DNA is TGTGCCAGCAGCATAACCGGGACAGGGGCCTACGAGCAGTACTTC.

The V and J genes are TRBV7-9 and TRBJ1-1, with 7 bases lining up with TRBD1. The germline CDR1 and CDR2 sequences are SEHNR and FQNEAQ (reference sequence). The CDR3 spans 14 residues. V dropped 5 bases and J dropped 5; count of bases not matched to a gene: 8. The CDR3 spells CASSRTGVRTEAFF. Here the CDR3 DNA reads TGTGCCAGCAGCCGAACAGGGGTTCGGACTGAAGCTTTCTTT.

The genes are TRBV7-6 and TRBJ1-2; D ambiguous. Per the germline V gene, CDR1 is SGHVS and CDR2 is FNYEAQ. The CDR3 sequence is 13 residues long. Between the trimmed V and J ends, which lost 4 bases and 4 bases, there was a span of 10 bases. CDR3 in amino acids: CASSSAEFYGYTF. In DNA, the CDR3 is TGTGCCAGCAGCTCAGCAGAGTTCTATGGCTACACCTTC.